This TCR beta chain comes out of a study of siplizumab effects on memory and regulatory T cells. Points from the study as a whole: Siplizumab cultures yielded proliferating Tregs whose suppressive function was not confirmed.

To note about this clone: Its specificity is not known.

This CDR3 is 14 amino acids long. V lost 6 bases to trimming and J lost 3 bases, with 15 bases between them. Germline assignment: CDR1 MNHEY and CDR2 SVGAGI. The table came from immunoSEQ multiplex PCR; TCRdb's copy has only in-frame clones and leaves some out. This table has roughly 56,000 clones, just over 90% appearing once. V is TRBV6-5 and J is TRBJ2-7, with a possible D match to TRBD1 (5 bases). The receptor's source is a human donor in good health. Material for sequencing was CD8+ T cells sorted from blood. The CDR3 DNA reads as TGTGCCAGCAGACGCGACAGAACCTTCTACGAGCAGTACTTC. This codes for CASRRDRTFYEQYF.